The next 25 T cell receptor beta chains were all read from a single sample in a study of cytomegalovirus exposure and HLA in healthy donors. Primers included in the PCR were 60 Vbeta and 13 Jbeta primers. Produced via immunoSEQ multiplex PCR; TCRdb's table is partial and in-frame only. This table has about 190,000 clones, about four fifths appearing once. Input material: PBMCs. These receptors came from a woman aged 50 to 65 in good health and CMV-seronegative.

The chain is built from TRBV5-1 and TRBJ1-2; D perhaps matches TRBD1 (6 bases). V lost 4 bases and J lost 4, with 17 bases in between. The CDR3 covers 15 residues. The germline gives CDR1 SGHRS, CDR2 YFSETQ. CDR3 region: CASSPQGQLSYGYTF. In nucleotides, the CDR3 is TGCGCCAGCAGCCCACAAGGACAGCTTAGCTATGGCTACACCTTC.

The sample holds one count of this clone. The chain has TRBV27 and TRBJ2-7; no clear D gene. Germline CDR1 MNHEY, CDR2 SMNVEV (reference sequence). Trimming cost V 4 bases and J 6 bases, with 16 bases left between them. CDR3 length: 14 amino acids. The CDR3 sequence is CASSSPRRSREQYF. As DNA, the CDR3 is TGTGCCAGCAGTTCCCCCCGGCGGTCGCGCGAGCAGTACTTC.

The J gene is TRBJ2-7, the V gene TRBV6-1; 9 bases are a match to TRBD1. The CDR3 is made up of 15 amino acids. J gave up 2 bases and V 7 bases, and 9 bases lay outside the gene matches. In germline, CDR1 is MNHNS, CDR2 SASEGT. This CDR3 reads CASNTGTGWAYEQYF. The CDR3 DNA follows: TGTGCCAGCAATACCGGGACAGGGTGGGCCTACGAGCAGTACTTC.

This chain connects TRBV27 to TRBJ2-3, with 7 bases matching TRBD2. The CDR3 has 15 residues. The trim removed 7 bases at V and 5 bases at J, leaving 12 bases unmatched. Germline V gene data show CDR1 as MNHEY and CDR2 as SMNVEV (reference sequence). Here the CDR3 DNA reads TGTGCCAGCACCCGGACGGGGCGGGAGAAAGATACGCAGTATTTT. It yields the protein CASTRTGREKDTQYF.

V and J are TRBV28 and TRBJ1-2; tentative D call: TRBD1 (5 bases). CDR1 and CDR2 from the germline V gene are MDHEN and SYDVKM. The V end was cut by 1 base, the J end by 9 bases, with 15 bases between. This CDR3 has 14 amino acids. In DNA form, the CDR3 reads TGTGCCAGCAGTTTATTGCAGGGTTCTCAGAGCTACACCTTC. It yields the protein CASSLLQGSQSYTF.

The chain combines TRBV19 with TRBJ1-4, with D perhaps TRBD1 (6 bases). V was pared by 3 bases and J by 7 bases, with 12 bases between. Germline CDR1 and CDR2: LNHDA and SQIVND (reference sequence). This CDR3 spans 14 amino acids. This chain's CDR3 is CASSIEGGREKLFF. For the CDR3, the DNA is TGTGCCAGTAGTATTGAAGGGGGACGTGAAAAACTGTTTTTT.

The chain has TRBV5-1 and TRBJ2-3, with D perhaps matching TRBD1 (5 bases). The V and J ends lost 5 bases and 0 bases respectively, with 13 bases between them. The CDR3 is made up of 15 amino acids. Germline V gene lookup returns CDR1 SGHRS and CDR2 YFSETQ. The CDR3 DNA reads as TGCGCCAGCAGATCCAGGGCTTCTAGCACAGATACGCAGTATTTT. Amino acid sequence: CASRSRASSTDTQYF.

The CDR3 protein is CASHTTSGGYEQFF. The CDR3 coding sequence is TGTGCCAGCCACACGACTAGCGGGGGGTATGAGCAGTTCTTC. V usage is TRBV2 and J usage is TRBJ2-1; 13 nucleotides align to TRBD2. Germline V lookup: CDR1 SNHLY, CDR2 FYNNEI. V lost 8 bases and J lost 8; bases outside the gene matches: 6. The CDR3 length is 14 residues.

The rearrangement links TRBV19 to TRBJ1-5, with D unclear. The V gene lost 5 bases and the J gene lost 7 bases, with 15 bases spanning the gap. Germline CDR1 LNHDA, CDR2 SQIVND (reference sequence). The CDR3 contains 14 residues. The DNA for the CDR3 is TGTGCCAGTAGTCGCTGGGCATCTAAACAGCCCCAGCATTTT. This codes for CASSRWASKQPQHF.

The chain carries TRBV7-9 and TRBJ2-7; D is possibly TRBD1 (6 bases). The CDR3 consists of 14 residues. Trimming took off 5 bases at V and 6 bases at J, with 17 bases between the two ends. Germline-derived CDR1 and CDR2 are SEHNR and FQNEAQ (reference sequence). Here the CDR3 DNA reads TGTGCCAGCAGCCGCCCGGCAGGGGCCCTCGAGCAGTACTTC. Residues: CASSRPAGALEQYF.

The CDR3 loop is CASNRQGANYGYTF. In DNA, the CDR3 is TGTGCCAGCAACCGACAGGGGGCCAACTATGGCTACACCTTC. The chain links TRBV2 to TRBJ1-2; 10 positions agree with TRBD1. V shed 7 bases and J 2 bases; nucleotides not matched to a gene: 4. This CDR3 contains 14 residues. Per germline, CDR1 SNHLY and CDR2 FYNNEI. The entire variable domain, with the rest obtained from reference TRBV2 and TRBJ1-2, is as follows: EPEVTQTPSHQVTQMGQEVILRCVPISNHLYFYWYRQILGQKVEFLVSFYNNEISEKSEIFDDQFSVERPDGSNFTLKIRSTKLEDSAMYFCASNRQGANYGYTFGSGTRLTVV.

J is TRBJ1-2 and V is TRBV19; 10 positions agree with TRBD1. The germline CDR1 and CDR2 sequences are LNHDA and SQIVND (reference sequence). The CDR3 is 16 amino acids. V dropped 5 bases and J dropped 6; count of bases not matched to a gene: 12. CDR3 DNA sequence: TGTGCCAGTAGTGTCCGGGACAGGGGTATATCGCATGGCTACACCTTC. As protein: CASSVRDRGISHGYTF.

The V gene is TRBV28, the J gene TRBJ2-2, with TRBD2 matching over 9 bases. There are 16 residues in the CDR3. Germline values: CDR1 MDHEN, CDR2 SYDVKM. V gave up 5 bases and J gave up 5 bases; unmatched junction bases: 9. For the CDR3, the DNA is TGTGCCAGCAGTCCCGTAGCGGGAGTGGGTACCGGGGAGCTGTTTTTT. Residues: CASSPVAGVGTGELFF.

The V and J genes are TRBV5-1 and TRBJ2-5; no reliable D call. The CDR3 spans 15 residues. V lost 2 bases, J lost 4 bases, and 15 bases lay in between. Germline CDR1 SGHRS, CDR2 YFSETQ. CDR3 DNA sequence: TGCGCCAGCAGCTTTAGTACGGAGTCGGGAGAGACCCAGTACTTC. It codes for CASSFSTESGETQYF.

The chain joins TRBV5-6 to TRBJ1-1, with 8 positions matching TRBD1. The germline CDR1 and CDR2 sequences are SGHDT and YYEEEE. The CDR3 extends over 14 amino acids. The trim removed 4 bases at V and 0 bases at J, leaving 2 bases unmatched. CDR3 amino acids: CASSVTGVNTEAFF. In DNA form, the CDR3 reads TGTGCCAGCAGCGTGACAGGGGTGAACACTGAAGCTTTCTTT.

The chain joins TRBV28 to TRBJ1-3; 8 bases are a match to TRBD1. Trimming cost V 6 bases and J 2 bases; bases outside gene matches: 12. Germline V gene lookup returns CDR1 MDHEN and CDR2 SYDVKM. This CDR3 region has 17 residues. The CDR3 bases are TGTGCCAGCAGATTGGTTCAGGGGGCAAGGACTGGAAACACCATATATTTT. Translation: CASRLVQGARTGNTIYF.

This clone was detected only once. The chain combines TRBV9 with TRBJ1-4; D perhaps matches TRBD1 (5 bases). The CDR3 loop spans 14 amino acids. Germline CDR1 reads SGDLS; CDR2 reads YYNGEE. Between the trimmed V and J ends, which lost 5 bases and 7 bases, there was a span of 15 bases. CDR3 DNA: TGTGCCAGCAGTGAGGGAGGGGCAGGTGAAAAACTGTTTTTT. Its protein product is CASSEGGAGEKLFF.

The rearrangement joins TRBV28 to TRBJ2-7; a possible D gene is TRBD2 (5 bases). CDR1 and CDR2 from the germline V gene are MDHEN and SYDVKM. The germline V and J ends were trimmed by 6 bases and 3 bases, with 12 bases remaining between them. The CDR3 length is 13 residues. The CDR3 coding sequence is TGTGCCAGCAGCTCGGGGATAGTCTACGAGCAGTACTTC. Protein sequence: CASSSGIVYEQYF.

A few counts support this clone. The rearrangement links TRBV2 to TRBJ1-4; 8 nucleotides line up with TRBD1. Germline V gene data show CDR1 as SNHLY and CDR2 as FYNNEI. CDR3 length: 17 amino acids. V was pared by 8 bases and J by 4 bases, with 15 bases of the junction left unmatched. The CDR3 DNA follows: TGTGCCAGCCTTTCCGGGGCAGGGGGCCGAATTAATGAAAAACTGTTTTTT. Its protein product is CASLSGAGGRINEKLFF. The variable domain in full, with the rest retrieved from reference TRBV2 and TRBJ1-4, is EPEVTQTPSHQVTQMGQEVILRCVPISNHLYFYWYRQILGQKVEFLVSFYNNEISEKSEIFDDQFSVERPDGSNFTLKIRSTKLEDSAMYFCASLSGAGGRINEKLFFGSGTQLSVL.

This clone appeared a few times. This rearrangement joins TRBV30 to TRBJ2-7; weak D call: TRBD2 (6 bases). The CDR3 totals 12 residues. Germline CDR1 GTSNPN, CDR2 SVGIG (reference sequence). Between the trimmed V and J ends, which lost 0 bases and 3 bases, there was a span of 6 bases. CDR3 sequence reads: CAWSVGGYEQYF. CDR3 bases: TGTGCCTGGAGTGTCGGGGGCTACGAGCAGTACTTC. Looking up the rest from reference TRBV30 and TRBJ2-7 gives the full variable domain: SQTIHQWPATLVQPVGSPLSLECTVEGTSNPNLYWYRQAAGRGLQLLFYSVGIGQISSEVPQNLSASRPQDRQFILSSKKLLLSDSGFYLCAWSVGGYEQYFGPGTRLTVT.

This clone was detected once. This chain connects TRBV19 to TRBJ2-2; TRBD2 matches at 15 bases. From germline, CDR1 is LNHDA and CDR2 SQIVND (reference sequence). The CDR3 consists of 17 residues. Trimming at V came to 7 bases and at J to 0 bases, leaving 3 bases not matched to a gene. The CDR3 region is CASTGLAGGPNTGELFF. In DNA form, the CDR3 reads TGTGCCAGTACTGGACTAGCGGGAGGGCCGAACACCGGGGAGCTGTTTTTT.

The gene calls are TRBV10-3 and TRBJ1-5; D gene uncertain. V gave up 4 bases and J gave up 6 bases, with 7 bases separating them. The CDR3 consists of 12 residues. Germline V gene data show CDR1 as ENHRY and CDR2 as SYGVKD. The CDR3 nucleotides are TGTGCCATCAGTGTAGATAGTCAGCCCCAGCATTTT. This codes for CAISVDSQPQHF.

The chain links TRBV18 to TRBJ1-1, with D possibly being TRBD1 (6 bases). CDR3 length: 14 amino acids. Germline lookup yields CDR1 KGHSH and CDR2 LQKENI. V was cut by 3 bases and J by 1 base, with 9 bases left in between. CDR3 sequence: CASSPWTANTEAFF. Written as DNA, the CDR3 is TGTGCCAGCTCACCCTGGACAGCGAACACTGAAGCTTTCTTT.

The chain employs TRBV7-3 and TRBJ1-1, with D uncertain. V lost 5 bases and J lost 5, with 15 bases in between. This CDR3 has 14 residues. Germline V gives CDR1 SGHTA, CDR2 FQGTGA. The DNA of the CDR3 is TGTGCCAGCAGCCCGTATTCGGGAGGTACTGAAGCTTTCTTT. Protein sequence: CASSPYSGGTEAFF.

This chain connects TRBV19 to TRBJ2-3, with D tentatively TRBD2 (6 bases). Germline CDR1 is LNHDA and CDR2 is SQIVND (reference sequence). With 5 bases removed from V and 3 bases from J, the gap between germline ends came to 15 bases. This CDR3 has 15 amino acids. DNA for the CDR3: TGTGCCAGTAGTGCCCGGGGGTTCGGGACAGATACGCAGTATTTT. Its translation is CASSARGFGTDTQYF.